Detailed here is one T cell receptor (beta chain). Its target antigen remains unknown. No much larger clone exists at a distance of one base, and base qualities are not known. The data stem from a study of blood T cell repertoires in COVID-19 (dated by TCRdb to 2019 to 2021). Background on the whole study: Samples from collaborators originated in the United States, Italy and Spain and spanned both the acute and convalescent phases of COVID-19. The material from the prospective study consisted of cDNA or gDNA derived from T cells, B-cell-depleted T cells, or PBMCs. Where HLA class I and class II types were available, the types were taken from metadata supplied by the sample provider, not from assay-based typing. The dataset comprised deeply sampled blood TCRbeta repertoires from subjects exposed to, actively infected with, or recovered from COVID-19. The repertoires were released in a freely available public database meant as a resource for research on the immune response to SARS-CoV-2. Samples were obtained from the ongoing ImmuneRACE study (first 160 participants) and from 1,254 subjects provided by 6 global collaborators. Nearly every sample came with metadata listing a de-identified subject ID, COVID-19 status, age in years and sex. Study-wide findings and limitations: The quantity of clinical and demographic metadata differed by source and by participant and was supplied without curation.

At one collaborating source in Seattle, patients were enrolled during active infection and were followed longitudinally through the course of disease. Each collaborating institution followed its own protocols to collect whole blood in K2EDTA tubes. For TCRbeta analysis, collaborators shipped samples as frozen whole blood, isolated PBMCs, or DNA extracted from either of those sample types. Between the V and J ends, shortened by 2 bases and 7 bases respectively, the junction contains 3 bases. In the germline V gene (reference sequence), CDR1 corresponds to SEHNR and CDR2 to FQNEAQ. The CDR3 contains 11 residues, cysteine and phenylalanine counted. Only the CDR3 region is kept as DNA, spanning 33 bases read in frame from base 1. TCRbeta CDR3 regions were amplified from genomic DNA by means of the immunoSEQ Assay, a bias-controlled multiplex PCR. The study's processing was this. Nucleated cell counts per sample were estimated from amplification of reference gene primers within the assay. Sequence reads were collapsed and filtered to measure the absolute abundance of every unique TCRbeta CDR3 rearrangement. For each sample, productive Simpson clonality was calculated as the square root of Simpson's diversity index over productive rearrangements. TCRdb mirrors the immuneACCESS table, restricted to in-frame sequences. Some clones are absent from its copies; in checked studies, under half trace to an unresolved V gene, and the reason for the others is unknown. D and trimming were read from the DNA, whereas the V and J calls and clone size are those reported in that table. This sample is represented by some 200,000 clones; approximately 78% of them were singletons. The ten most abundant clones make up 4.5% to 5.5% of the sample.

This clonotype was obtained from a woman in her sixties or seventies with COVID-19, enrolled during active disease. The chain was built from TRBV7-9 and TRBJ2-1; the D gene is unclear. Sequenced input: peripheral blood. The CDR3 reads CASSLSNEQFF. The nucleotides are TGTGCCAGCAGCTTATCGAATGAGCAGTTCTTC.